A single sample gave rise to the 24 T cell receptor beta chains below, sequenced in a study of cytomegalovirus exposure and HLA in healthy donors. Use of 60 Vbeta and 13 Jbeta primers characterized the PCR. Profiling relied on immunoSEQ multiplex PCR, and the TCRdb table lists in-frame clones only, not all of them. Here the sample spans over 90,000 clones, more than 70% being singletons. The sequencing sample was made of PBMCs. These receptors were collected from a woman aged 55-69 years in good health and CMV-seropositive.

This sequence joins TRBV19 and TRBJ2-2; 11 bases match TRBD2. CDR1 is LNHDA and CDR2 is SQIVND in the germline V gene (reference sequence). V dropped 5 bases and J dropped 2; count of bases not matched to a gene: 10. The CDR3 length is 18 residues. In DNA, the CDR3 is TGTGCCAGTAGTTGGGCTAGCGGGAGGCACCGTAACACCGGGGAGCTGTTTTTT. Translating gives CASSWASGRHRNTGELFF. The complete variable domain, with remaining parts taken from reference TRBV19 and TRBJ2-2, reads DGGITQSPKYLFRKEGQNVTLSCEQNLNHDAMYWYRQDPGQGLRLIYYSQIVNDFQKGDIAEGYSVSREKKESFPLTVTSAQKNPTAFYLCASSWASGRHRNTGELFFGEGSRLTVL.

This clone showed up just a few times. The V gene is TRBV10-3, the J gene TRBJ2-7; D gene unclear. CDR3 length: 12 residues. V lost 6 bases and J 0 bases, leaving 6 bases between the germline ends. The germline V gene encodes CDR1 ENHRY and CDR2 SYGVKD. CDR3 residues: CAIRRGSYEQYF. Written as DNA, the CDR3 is TGTGCCATCAGAAGAGGCTCCTACGAGCAGTACTTC.

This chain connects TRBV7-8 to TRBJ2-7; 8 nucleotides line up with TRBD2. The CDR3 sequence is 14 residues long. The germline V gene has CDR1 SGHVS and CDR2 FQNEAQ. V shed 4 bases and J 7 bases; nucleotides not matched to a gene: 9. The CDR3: CASSSPSGFREQYF. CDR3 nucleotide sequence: TGTGCCAGCAGCTCCCCTAGCGGGTTCCGGGAGCAGTACTTC.

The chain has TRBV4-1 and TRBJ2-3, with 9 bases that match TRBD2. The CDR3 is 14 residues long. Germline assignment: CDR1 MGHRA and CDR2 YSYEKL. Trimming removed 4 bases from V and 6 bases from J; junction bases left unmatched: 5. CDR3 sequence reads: CASSLAGELDTQYF. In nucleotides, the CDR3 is TGCGCCAGCAGCCTAGCGGGAGAGTTGGATACGCAGTATTTT.

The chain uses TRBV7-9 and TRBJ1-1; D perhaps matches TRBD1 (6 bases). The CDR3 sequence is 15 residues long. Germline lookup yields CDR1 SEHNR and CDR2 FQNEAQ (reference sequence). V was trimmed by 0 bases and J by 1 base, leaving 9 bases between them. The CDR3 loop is CASSLAGTQNTEAFF. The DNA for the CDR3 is TGTGCCAGCAGCTTAGCCGGGACACAGAACACTGAAGCTTTCTTT.

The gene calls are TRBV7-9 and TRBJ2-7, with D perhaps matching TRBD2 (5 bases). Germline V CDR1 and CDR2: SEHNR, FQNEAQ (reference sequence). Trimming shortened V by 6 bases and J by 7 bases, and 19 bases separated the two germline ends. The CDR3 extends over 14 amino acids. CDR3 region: CASRHREGNGEQYF. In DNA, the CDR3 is TGTGCCAGCAGGCACCGTGAGGGAAACGGGGAGCAGTACTTC.

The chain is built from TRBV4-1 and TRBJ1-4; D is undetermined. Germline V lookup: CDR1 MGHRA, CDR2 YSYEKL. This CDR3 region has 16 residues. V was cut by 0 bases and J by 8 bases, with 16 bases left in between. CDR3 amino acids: CASSQDSLSHGEKLFF. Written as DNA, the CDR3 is TGCGCCAGCAGCCAAGATTCTTTAAGCCACGGGGAAAAACTGTTTTTT.

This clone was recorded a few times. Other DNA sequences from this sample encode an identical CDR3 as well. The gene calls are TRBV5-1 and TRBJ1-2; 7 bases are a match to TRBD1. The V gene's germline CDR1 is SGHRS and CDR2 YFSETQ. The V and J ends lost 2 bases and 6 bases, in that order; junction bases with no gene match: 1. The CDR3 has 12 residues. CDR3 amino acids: CASSLDRDGYTF. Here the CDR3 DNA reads TGCGCCAGCAGCTTAGACAGGGATGGCTACACCTTC.

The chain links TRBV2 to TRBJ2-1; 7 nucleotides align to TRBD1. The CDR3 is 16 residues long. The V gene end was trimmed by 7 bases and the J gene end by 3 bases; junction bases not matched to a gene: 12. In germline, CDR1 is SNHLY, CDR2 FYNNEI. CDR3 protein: CASILGGALIYNEQFF. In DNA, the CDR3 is TGTGCCAGCATCTTAGGGGGCGCCCTTATCTACAATGAGCAGTTCTTC.

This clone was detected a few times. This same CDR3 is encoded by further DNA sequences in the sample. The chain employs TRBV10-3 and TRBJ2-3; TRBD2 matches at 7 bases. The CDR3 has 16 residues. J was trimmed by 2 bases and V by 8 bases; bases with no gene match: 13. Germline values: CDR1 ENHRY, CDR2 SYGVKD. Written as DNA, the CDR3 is TGTGCCATCCGTGGTTCTACGCGGGGGACCACAGATACGCAGTATTTT. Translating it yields CAIRGSTRGTTDTQYF.

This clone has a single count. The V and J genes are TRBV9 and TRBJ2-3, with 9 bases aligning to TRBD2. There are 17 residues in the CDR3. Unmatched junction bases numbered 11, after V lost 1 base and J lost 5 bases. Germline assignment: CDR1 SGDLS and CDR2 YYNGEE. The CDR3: CASSVHLAGARRDTQYF. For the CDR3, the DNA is TGTGCCAGCAGCGTACACTTAGCGGGAGCCCGGCGAGATACGCAGTATTTT.

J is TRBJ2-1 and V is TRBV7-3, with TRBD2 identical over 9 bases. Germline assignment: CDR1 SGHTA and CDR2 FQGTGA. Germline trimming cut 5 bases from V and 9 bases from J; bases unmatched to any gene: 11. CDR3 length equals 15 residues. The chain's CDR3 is CASSLPSGANSEQFF. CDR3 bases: TGTGCCAGCAGCCTCCCTAGCGGGGCCAATTCTGAGCAGTTCTTC.

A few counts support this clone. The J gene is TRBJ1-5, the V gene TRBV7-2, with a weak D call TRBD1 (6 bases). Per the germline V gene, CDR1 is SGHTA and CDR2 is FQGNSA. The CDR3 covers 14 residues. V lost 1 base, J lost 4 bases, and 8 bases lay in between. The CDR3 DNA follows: TGTGCCAGCAGCTTAGGGACAGATAATCAGCCCCAGCATTTT. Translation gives CASSLGTDNQPQHF.

The CDR3 region is CAWSVTDQGYYGYTF. The CDR3 DNA reads as TGTGCCTGGAGTGTAACGGATCAGGGTTACTATGGCTACACCTTC. The rearrangement uses TRBV30 and TRBJ1-2, with a weak D call TRBD1 (5 bases). Between the trimmed V and J ends, which lost 0 bases and 3 bases, there was a span of 14 bases. The V gene's germline CDR1 is GTSNPN and CDR2 SVGIG (reference sequence). The CDR3 is 15 amino acids.

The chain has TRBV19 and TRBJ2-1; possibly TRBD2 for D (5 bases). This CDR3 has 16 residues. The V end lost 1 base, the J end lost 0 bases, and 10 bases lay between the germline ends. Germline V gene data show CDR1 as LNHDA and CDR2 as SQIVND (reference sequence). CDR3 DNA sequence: TGTGCCAGTAGTATAGCTCAGCGGACCTCCTACAATGAGCAGTTCTTC. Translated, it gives CASSIAQRTSYNEQFF.

The CDR3 DNA sequence: TGCGCCAGCAGCCAAGACAGCGGCTATGGCTACACCTTC. The encoded protein is CASSQDSGYGYTF. The chain joins TRBV4-1 to TRBJ1-2, with D hard to call. V was shortened by 0 bases and J by 4 bases, with 6 bases between the two germline ends. The CDR3 is 13 amino acids. Germline loops: CDR1 MGHRA, CDR2 YSYEKL.

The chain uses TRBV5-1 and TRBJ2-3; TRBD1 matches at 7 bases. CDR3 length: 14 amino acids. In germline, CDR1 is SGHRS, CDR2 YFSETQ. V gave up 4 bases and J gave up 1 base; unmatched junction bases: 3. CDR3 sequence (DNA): TGCGCCAGCAGCCCCGGACAGGGCACAGATACGCAGTATTTT. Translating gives CASSPGQGTDTQYF. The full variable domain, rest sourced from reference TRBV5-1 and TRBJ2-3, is KAGVTQTPRYLIKTRGQQVTLSCSPISGHRSVSWYQQTPGQGLQFLFEYFSETQRNKGNFPGRFSGRQFSNSRSEMNVSTLELGDSALYLCASSPGQGTDTQYFGPGTRLTVL.

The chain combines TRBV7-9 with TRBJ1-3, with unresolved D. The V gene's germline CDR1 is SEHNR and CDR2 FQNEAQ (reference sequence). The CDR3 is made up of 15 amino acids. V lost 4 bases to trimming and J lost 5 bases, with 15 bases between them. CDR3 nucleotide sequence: TGTGCCAGCAGCTCTAACCGGGAAAGACGAAACACCATATATTTT. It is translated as CASSSNRERRNTIYF.

CDR3 amino acids: CASSVGGRLAGDSYEQYF. Here the CDR3 DNA reads TGTGCCAGCAGCGTAGGAGGGAGACTAGCGGGAGACTCCTACGAGCAGTACTTC. The chain is built from TRBV9 and TRBJ2-7, with 12 bases that match TRBD2. Losses at the gene ends were 0 bases for V and 0 bases for J; bases not matched to a gene: 7. Germline V lookup: CDR1 SGDLS, CDR2 YYNGEE. The CDR3 covers 18 residues.

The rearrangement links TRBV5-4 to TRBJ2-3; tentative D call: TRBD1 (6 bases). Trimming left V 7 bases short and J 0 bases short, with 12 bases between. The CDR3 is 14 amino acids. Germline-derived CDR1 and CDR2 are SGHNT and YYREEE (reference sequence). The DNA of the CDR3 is TGTGCCAGCGGGGACATCTCTAGCACAGATACGCAGTATTTT. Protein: CASGDISSTDTQYF.

In DNA, the CDR3 is TGCGCCAGCAGCGTCCTACTAGCGGACCAAGAGACCCAGTACTTC. Residues: CASSVLLADQETQYF. The J gene is TRBJ2-5, the V gene TRBV5-1; the match to TRBD2 covers 8 bases. There are 15 residues in the CDR3. Trimming cost V 4 bases and J 0 bases; bases outside gene matches: 5. The germline CDR1 and CDR2 sequences are SGHRS and YFSETQ.

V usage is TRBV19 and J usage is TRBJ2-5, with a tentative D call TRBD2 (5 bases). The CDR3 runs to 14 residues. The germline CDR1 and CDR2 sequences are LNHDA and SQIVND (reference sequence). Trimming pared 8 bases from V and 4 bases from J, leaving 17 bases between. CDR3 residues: CASRGRSVRETQYF. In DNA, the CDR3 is TGTGCCAGTCGCGGCCGTAGCGTGCGAGAGACCCAGTACTTC.

The CDR3 region is CASSLGTASTYNEQFF. In DNA form, the CDR3 reads TGCGCCAGCAGCTTAGGGACAGCTAGCACCTACAATGAGCAGTTCTTC. The J gene is TRBJ2-1, the V gene TRBV5-1, with 7 bases matching TRBD1. CDR1 is SGHRS and CDR2 is YFSETQ in the germline V gene. The V and J ends lost 2 bases and 2 bases, in that order; junction bases with no gene match: 7. CDR3 length: 16 residues.

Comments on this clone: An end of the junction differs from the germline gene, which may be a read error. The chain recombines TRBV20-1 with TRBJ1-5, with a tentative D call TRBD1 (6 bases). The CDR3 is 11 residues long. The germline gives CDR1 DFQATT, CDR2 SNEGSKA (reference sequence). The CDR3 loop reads CSARETGSSVF. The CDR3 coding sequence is TGCAGTGCTAGAGAGACAGGATCCAGTGTTTTT.